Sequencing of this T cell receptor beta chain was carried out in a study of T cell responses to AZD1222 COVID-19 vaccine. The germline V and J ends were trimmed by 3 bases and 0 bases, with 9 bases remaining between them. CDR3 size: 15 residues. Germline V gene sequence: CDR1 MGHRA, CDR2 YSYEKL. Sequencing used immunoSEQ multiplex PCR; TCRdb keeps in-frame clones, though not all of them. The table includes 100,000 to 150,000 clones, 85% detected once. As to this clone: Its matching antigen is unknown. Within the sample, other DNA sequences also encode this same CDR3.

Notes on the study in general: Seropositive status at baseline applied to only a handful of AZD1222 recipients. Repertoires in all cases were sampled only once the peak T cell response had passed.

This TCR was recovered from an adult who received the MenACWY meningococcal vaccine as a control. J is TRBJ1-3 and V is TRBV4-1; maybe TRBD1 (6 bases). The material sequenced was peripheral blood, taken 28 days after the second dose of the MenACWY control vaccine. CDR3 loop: CASSHLTGSGNTIYF. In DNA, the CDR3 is TGCGCCAGCAGCCACCTGACAGGCTCTGGAAACACCATATATTTT.